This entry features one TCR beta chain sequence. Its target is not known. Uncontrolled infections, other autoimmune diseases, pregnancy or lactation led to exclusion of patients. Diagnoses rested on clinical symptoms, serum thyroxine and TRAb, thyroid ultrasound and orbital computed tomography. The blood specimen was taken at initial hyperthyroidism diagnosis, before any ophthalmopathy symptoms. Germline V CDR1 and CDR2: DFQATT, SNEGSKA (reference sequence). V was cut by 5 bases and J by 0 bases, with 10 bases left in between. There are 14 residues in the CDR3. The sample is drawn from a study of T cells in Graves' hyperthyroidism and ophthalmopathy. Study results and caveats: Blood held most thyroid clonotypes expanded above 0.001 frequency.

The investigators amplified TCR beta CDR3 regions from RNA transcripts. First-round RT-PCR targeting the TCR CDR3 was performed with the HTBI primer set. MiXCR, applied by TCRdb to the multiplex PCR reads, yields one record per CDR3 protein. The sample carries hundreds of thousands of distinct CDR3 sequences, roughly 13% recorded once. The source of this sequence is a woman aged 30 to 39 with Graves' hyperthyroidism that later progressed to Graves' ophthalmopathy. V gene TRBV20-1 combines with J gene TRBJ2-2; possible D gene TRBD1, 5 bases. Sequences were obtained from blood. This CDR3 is CSARQYSNTGELFF. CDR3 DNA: TGCAGTGCTCGACAGTATTCGAACACCGGGGAGCTGTTTTTT.